The 18 T cell receptor beta chains below come from one sample, sequenced in a study of T cells of healthy individuals. From the 5' RACE reads, TCRdb called clonotypes with MiXCR, one entry per CDR3 protein. This sample has about 96,000 distinct CDR3 sequences, with 15% to 20% found just once. These receptors were collected from a human donor in good health.

V gene TRBV18 combines with J gene TRBJ1-1; 8 positions agree with TRBD1. With V trimmed by 3 bases and J by 1 base, 10 bases remained unmatched. The CDR3 extends over 17 amino acids. Germline V gives CDR1 KGHSH, CDR2 LQKENI. The CDR3 is CASSPSTGAPKNTEAFF. The DNA of the CDR3 is TGTGCCAGCTCACCTTCGACAGGGGCACCTAAGAACACTGAAGCTTTCTTT.

In this sample, this clonotype turned up a few times. The chain recombines TRBV6-2 or TRBV6-3 with TRBJ1-1; 7 bases fit TRBD1. V lost 2 bases, J lost 3 bases, and 12 bases stayed unmatched. Looked up from germline, CDR1 is MNHEY and CDR2 is SVGEGT. The CDR3 consists of 17 residues. CDR3 protein: CASSYPPGTEIYTEAFF. DNA of the CDR3: TGTGCCAGCAGTTACCCCCCCGGGACAGAGATTTACACTGAAGCTTTCTTT.

This clonotype was seen at least ten times. The chain combines TRBV5-5 with TRBJ2-5; D is perhaps TRBD1 (5 bases). The CDR3 spans 13 residues. CDR1 SGHKS and CDR2 YYEKEE come from the germline V gene (reference sequence). Trimming left V 2 bases short and J 4 bases short, with 9 bases between. The CDR3 DNA sequence: TGTGCCAGCAGCTTCGGCAGGGCAGAGACCCAGTACTTC. The encoded protein is CASSFGRAETQYF.

The rearrangement joins TRBV2 to TRBJ2-3, with D possibly matching TRBD2 (5 bases). The CDR3 is 16 amino acids. CDR1 and CDR2 (germline): SNHLY, FYNNEI. Between the trimmed V and J ends, which lost 6 bases and 2 bases, there was a span of 18 bases. The CDR3 DNA reads as TGTGCCAGCAGGGCGGGTGGTAGCGCGAACACAGATACGCAGTATTTT. It translates to CASRAGGSANTDTQYF.

This clonotype was picked up a small number of times. V gene TRBV4-2 combines with J gene TRBJ2-3; 10 nucleotides agree with TRBD2. This CDR3 region has 16 residues. The V and J ends lost 3 bases and 5 bases, in that order; junction bases with no gene match: 8. CDR1 is LGHNA and CDR2 is YNFKEQ in the germline V gene. CDR3 residues: CASSQASGRAVDTQYF. For the CDR3, the DNA is TGTGCCAGCAGCCAGGCAAGCGGGAGGGCCGTAGATACGCAGTATTTT.

The chain uses TRBV9 and TRBJ2-1; 8 nucleotides agree with TRBD2. V dropped 2 bases and J dropped 8; count of bases not matched to a gene: 6. The germline V gene encodes CDR1 SGDLS and CDR2 YYNGEE. The CDR3 is 14 residues long. DNA of the CDR3: TGTGCCAGCAGCGTTAGGCTAGCGGGCGATGAGCAGTTCTTC. It yields the protein CASSVRLAGDEQFF.

The V call is TRBV11-2, the J call TRBJ1-1; 7 nucleotides align to TRBD1. With 5 bases clipped from V and 1 base from J, the junction kept 7 bases outside the gene matches. CDR3 length: 15 amino acids. CDR1 and CDR2 from the germline V gene are SGHAT and FQNNGV. In DNA form, the CDR3 reads TGTGCCAGCAGCCCAATACGGACAGGGAACACTGAAGCTTTCTTT. Translation gives CASSPIRTGNTEAFF. Together with reference TRBV11-2 and TRBJ1-1, the CDR3 gives the full variable domain: EAGVAQSPRYKIIEKRQSVAFWCNPISGHATLYWYQQILGQGPKLLIQFQNNGVVDDSQLPKDRFSAERLKGVDSTLKIQPAKLEDSAVYLCASSPIRTGNTEAFFGQGTRLTVV.

Many counts were recorded for this clonotype. CDR3 region: CSAGIAGGYTF. CDR3 sequence (DNA): TGCAGTGCTGGTATCGCAGGGGGCTACACCTTC. The chain uses TRBV20-1 and TRBJ1-2, with D possibly being TRBD1 (5 bases). Germline V gene data show CDR1 as DFQATT and CDR2 as SNEGSKA (reference sequence). Between the trimmed V and J ends, which lost 5 bases and 8 bases, there was a span of 12 bases. This CDR3 has 11 residues.

This clonotype was detected many times. The chain couples TRBV9 to TRBJ2-7; possible D gene TRBD1, 6 bases. Trimming pared 1 base from V and 2 bases from J, leaving 13 bases between. The CDR3 consists of 15 residues. CDR1 and CDR2 from the germline V gene are SGDLS and YYNGEE. The CDR3 protein is CASSVLWDTTYEQYF. Here the CDR3 DNA reads TGTGCCAGCAGCGTACTATGGGACACCACCTACGAGCAGTACTTC.

This clonotype came up many times. The J gene is TRBJ1-5, the V gene TRBV6-6; 8 positions match TRBD1. After removal of 8 bases from V and 3 bases from J, the junction contained 9 bases not matched to a gene. The CDR3 extends over 15 amino acids. Germline CDR1 is MNHNY and CDR2 is SVGAGI (reference sequence). CDR3 sequence (DNA): TGTGCCAGCGGGAACACAGGGGGTCTCAATCAGCCCCAGCATTTT. This translates into CASGNTGGLNQPQHF.

This clonotype was detected a few times. The chain joins TRBV12-3 or TRBV12-4 to TRBJ2-5, with 7 bases aligning to TRBD2. V was pared by 3 bases and J by 7 bases, with 11 bases of the junction left unmatched. The CDR3 sequence is 15 residues long. In nucleotides, the CDR3 is TGTGCCAGCAGTTTTTGGGCGGGAGACCTCGGGACCCAGTACTTC. Residues: CASSFWAGDLGTQYF.

This clonotype was seen at least ten times. The CDR3 coding sequence is TGCGCCAGCAGCCAATCCGGGACAGGGTTTTCCGAGCAGTACTTC. Encoded protein: CASSQSGTGFSEQYF. This chain uses TRBV4-3 with TRBJ2-7, with 9 bases matching TRBD1. V lost 2 bases and J lost 6; bases outside the gene matches: 8. Germline loops: CDR1 LGHNA, CDR2 YSLEER. The CDR3 has 15 amino acids.

This clonotype was seen only a few times. The rearrangement links TRBV27 to TRBJ2-1; the D gene could be TRBD1 or TRBD2 (7 bases each). There are 16 residues in the CDR3. Trimming shortened V by 5 bases and J by 6 bases, and 20 bases separated the two germline ends. CDR1 and CDR2 from the germline V gene are MNHEY and SMNVEV (reference sequence). CDR3 residues: CASSRGETGITNEQFF. Written as DNA, the CDR3 is TGTGCCAGCAGTCGGGGGGAGACAGGGATCACCAATGAGCAGTTCTTC.

This clonotype was observed a handful of times. The chain couples TRBV7-9 to TRBJ2-3, with TRBD2 as a possible D gene (6 bases). The CDR3 contains 15 residues. V lost 0 bases, J lost 3 bases, and 10 bases lay in between. CDR1 and CDR2 (germline): SEHNR, FQNEAQ (reference sequence). CDR3 sequence (DNA): TGTGCCAGCAGCTTAGCCCGGGGGAGTACAGATACGCAGTATTTT. This gives the protein CASSLARGSTDTQYF.

This sequence joins TRBV20-1 and TRBJ2-3; 7 bases are a match to TRBD1. V was clipped by 1 base and J by 2 bases; unmatched bases: 6. The CDR3 is made up of 15 amino acids. Germline V gene data show CDR1 as DFQATT and CDR2 as SNEGSKA (reference sequence). The CDR3 protein is CSARVAGGNTDTQYF. CDR3 DNA sequence: TGCAGTGCTAGAGTGGCAGGGGGTAACACAGATACGCAGTATTTT.

The rearrangement links TRBV2 to TRBJ2-1; weak D call: TRBD2 (6 bases). V lost 7 bases and J lost 9, with 13 bases in between. The germline V gene has CDR1 SNHLY and CDR2 FYNNEI. The CDR3 is made up of 12 amino acids. The CDR3 is CASMEGPAEQFF. CDR3 nucleotide sequence: TGTGCCAGCATGGAGGGCCCGGCTGAGCAGTTCTTC.

This clonotype was found a few times. The chain recombines TRBV10-3 with TRBJ2-5; D possibly corresponds to TRBD2 (6 bases). V was shortened by 10 bases and J by 1 base, with 10 bases between the two germline ends. Per the germline V gene, CDR1 is ENHRY and CDR2 is SYGVKD. The CDR3 is 12 residues long. The CDR3 DNA follows: TGTGCCACCTCTAGCGTCCAAGAGACCCAGTACTTC. It translates to CATSSVQETQYF.

The sample holds many counts of this clonotype. The J gene is TRBJ2-1, the V gene TRBV7-8; D is uncertain. Germline loops: CDR1 SGHVS, CDR2 FQNEAQ. The CDR3 is 12 amino acids. Trimming pared 5 bases from V and 3 bases from J, leaving 5 bases between. The CDR3 protein is CASSPNYNEQFF. CDR3 in DNA: TGTGCCAGCAGCCCAAACTACAATGAGCAGTTCTTC.